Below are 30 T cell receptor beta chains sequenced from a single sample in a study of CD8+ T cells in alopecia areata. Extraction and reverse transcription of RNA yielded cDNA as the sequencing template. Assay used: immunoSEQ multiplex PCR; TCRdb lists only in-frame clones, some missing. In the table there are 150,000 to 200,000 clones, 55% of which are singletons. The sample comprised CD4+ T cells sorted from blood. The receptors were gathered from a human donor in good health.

The CDR3 nucleotides are TGCGCCAGCAGCTCCCTTAGCGGGGCGTACAATGAGCAGTTCTTC. As protein: CASSSLSGAYNEQFF. The chain has TRBV5-1 and TRBJ2-1, with 8 bases identical to TRBD2. From germline, CDR1 is SGHRS and CDR2 YFSETQ. With V trimmed by 3 bases and J by 4 bases, 6 bases remained unmatched. The CDR3 is 15 residues long.

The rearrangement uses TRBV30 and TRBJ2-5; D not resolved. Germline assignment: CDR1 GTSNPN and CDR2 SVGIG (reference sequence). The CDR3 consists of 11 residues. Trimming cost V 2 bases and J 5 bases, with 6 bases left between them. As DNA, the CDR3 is TGTGCCTGGAGTTTGGAGGAGACCCAGTACTTC. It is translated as CAWSLEETQYF.

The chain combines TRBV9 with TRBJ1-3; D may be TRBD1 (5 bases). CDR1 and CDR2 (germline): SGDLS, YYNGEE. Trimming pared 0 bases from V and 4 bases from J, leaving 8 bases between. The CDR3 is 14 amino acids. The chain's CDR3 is CASSVGDSGNTIYF. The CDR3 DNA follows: TGTGCCAGCAGCGTAGGCGACAGCGGAAACACCATATATTTT.

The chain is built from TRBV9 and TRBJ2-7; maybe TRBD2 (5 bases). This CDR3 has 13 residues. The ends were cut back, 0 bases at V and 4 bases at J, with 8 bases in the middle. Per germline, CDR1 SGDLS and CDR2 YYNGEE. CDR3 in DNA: TGTGCCAGCAGCGTAGAGTCGGGGTACGAGCAGTACTTC. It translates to CASSVESGYEQYF. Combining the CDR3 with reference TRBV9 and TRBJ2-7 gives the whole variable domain DSGVTQTPKHLITATGQRVTLRCSPRSGDLSVYWYQQSLDQGLQFLIQYYNGEERAKGNILERFSAQQFPDLHSELNLSSLELGDSALYFCASSVESGYEQYFGPGTRLTVT.

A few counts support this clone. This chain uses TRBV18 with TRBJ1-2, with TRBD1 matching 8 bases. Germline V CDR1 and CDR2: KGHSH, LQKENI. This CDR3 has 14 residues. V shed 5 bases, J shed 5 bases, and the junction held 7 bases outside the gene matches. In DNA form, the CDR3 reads TGTGCCAGCTCAGCTGACAGGGGCGTATATGGCTACACCTTC. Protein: CASSADRGVYGYTF.

The CDR3 DNA reads TGCGCCAGCAGCTCGAAGGTTGCGAACACCGGGGAGCTGTTTTTT. Translation: CASSSKVANTGELFF. The rearrangement joins TRBV5-1 to TRBJ2-2; D unresolved. Between the trimmed V and J ends, which lost 3 bases and 0 bases, there was a span of 9 bases. From germline, CDR1 is SGHRS and CDR2 YFSETQ. CDR3 size: 15 residues.

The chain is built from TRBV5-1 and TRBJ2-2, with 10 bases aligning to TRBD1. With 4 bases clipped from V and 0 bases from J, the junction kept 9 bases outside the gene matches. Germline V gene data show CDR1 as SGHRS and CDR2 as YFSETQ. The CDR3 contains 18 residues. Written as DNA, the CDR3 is TGCGCCAGCAGCCTGGTGGGACAGGGGCCCGCGAACACCGGGGAGCTGTTTTTT. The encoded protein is CASSLVGQGPANTGELFF.

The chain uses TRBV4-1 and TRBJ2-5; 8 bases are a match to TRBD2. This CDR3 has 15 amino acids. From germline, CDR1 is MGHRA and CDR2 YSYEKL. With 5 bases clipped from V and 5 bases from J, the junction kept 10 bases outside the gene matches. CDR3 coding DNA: TGCGCCAGCAGCTCATCGTCGCCTAGCGGGGAGACCCAGTACTTC. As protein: CASSSSSPSGETQYF.

The CDR3 protein is CSVEVSGSTDTQYF. The CDR3, as DNA: TGCAGCGTTGAAGTTAGCGGAAGCACAGATACGCAGTATTTT. This chain uses TRBV29-1 with TRBJ2-3, with D maybe TRBD2 (6 bases). This CDR3 contains 14 residues. Between the trimmed V and J ends, which lost 1 base and 0 bases, there was a span of 8 bases. Germline loops: CDR1 SQVTM, CDR2 ANQGSEA.

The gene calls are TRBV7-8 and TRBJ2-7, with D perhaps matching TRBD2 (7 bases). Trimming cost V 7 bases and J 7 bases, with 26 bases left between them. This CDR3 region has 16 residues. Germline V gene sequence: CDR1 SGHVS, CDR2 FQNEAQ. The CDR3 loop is CASTQRGAGPSREQYF. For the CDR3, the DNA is TGTGCCAGCACCCAACGGGGGGCGGGGCCATCTAGGGAGCAGTACTTC.

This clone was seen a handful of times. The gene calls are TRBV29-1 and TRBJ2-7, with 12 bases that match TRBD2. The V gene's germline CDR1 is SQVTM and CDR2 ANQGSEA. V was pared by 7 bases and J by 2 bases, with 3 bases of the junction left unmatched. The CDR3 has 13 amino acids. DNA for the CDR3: TGCAGCGCGACTAGCGGGGGCCCCTACGAGCAGTACTTC. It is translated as CSATSGGPYEQYF.

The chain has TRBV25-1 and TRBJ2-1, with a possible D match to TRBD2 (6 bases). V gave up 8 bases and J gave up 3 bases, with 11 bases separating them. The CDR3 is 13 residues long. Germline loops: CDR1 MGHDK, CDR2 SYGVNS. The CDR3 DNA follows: TGTGCCAGCTCGGGAGTGGACTACAATGAGCAGTTCTTC. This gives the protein CASSGVDYNEQFF.

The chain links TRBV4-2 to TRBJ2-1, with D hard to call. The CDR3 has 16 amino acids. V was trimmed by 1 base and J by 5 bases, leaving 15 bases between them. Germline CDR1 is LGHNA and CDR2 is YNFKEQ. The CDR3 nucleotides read TGTGCCAGCAGCCAAGGTCGTGGCGATAGAAACAATGAGCAGTTCTTC. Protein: CASSQGRGDRNNEQFF.

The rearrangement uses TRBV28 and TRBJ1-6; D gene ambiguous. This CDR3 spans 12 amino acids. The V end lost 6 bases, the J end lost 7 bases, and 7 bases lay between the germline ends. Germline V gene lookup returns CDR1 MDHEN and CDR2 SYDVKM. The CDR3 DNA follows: TGTGCCAGCAGACAGCCGAATTCACCCCTCCACTTT. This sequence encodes CASRQPNSPLHF.

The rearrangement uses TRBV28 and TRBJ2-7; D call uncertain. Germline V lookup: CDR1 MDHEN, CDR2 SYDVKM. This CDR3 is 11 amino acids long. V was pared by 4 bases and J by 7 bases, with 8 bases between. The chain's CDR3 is CASSSPREQYF. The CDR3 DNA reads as TGTGCCAGCAGTTCCCCGCGAGAGCAGTACTTC. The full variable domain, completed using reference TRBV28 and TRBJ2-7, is DVKVTQSSRYLVKRTGEKVFLECVQDMDHENMFWYRQDPGLGLRLIYFSYDVKMKEKGDIPEGYSVSREKKERFSLILESASTNQTSMYLCASSSPREQYFGPGTRLTVT.

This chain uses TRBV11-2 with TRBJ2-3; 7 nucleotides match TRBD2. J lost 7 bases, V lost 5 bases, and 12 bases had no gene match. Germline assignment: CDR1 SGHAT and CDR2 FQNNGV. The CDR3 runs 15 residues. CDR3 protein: CASSLGLREMNTQYF. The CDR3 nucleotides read TGTGCCAGCAGCCTGGGACTAAGGGAGATGAATACGCAGTATTTT.

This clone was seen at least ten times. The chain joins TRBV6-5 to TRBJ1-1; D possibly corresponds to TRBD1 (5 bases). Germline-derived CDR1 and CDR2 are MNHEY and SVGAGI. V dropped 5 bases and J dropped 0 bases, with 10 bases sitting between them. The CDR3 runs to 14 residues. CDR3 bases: TGTGCCAGCAGTGCCGGGACGGTGAACACTGAAGCTTTCTTT. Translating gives CASSAGTVNTEAFF.

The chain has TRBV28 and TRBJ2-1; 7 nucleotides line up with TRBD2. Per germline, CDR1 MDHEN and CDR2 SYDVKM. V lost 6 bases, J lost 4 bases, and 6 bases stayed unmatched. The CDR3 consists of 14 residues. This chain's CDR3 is CASSSSGSYNEQFF. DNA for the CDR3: TGTGCCAGCAGCTCTAGCGGTTCTTACAATGAGCAGTTCTTC.

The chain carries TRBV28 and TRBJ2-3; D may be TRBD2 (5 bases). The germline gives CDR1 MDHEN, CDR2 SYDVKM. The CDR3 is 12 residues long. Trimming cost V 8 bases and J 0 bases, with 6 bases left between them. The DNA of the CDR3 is TGTGCCAGCGGACTGAGCACAGATACGCAGTATTTT. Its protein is CASGLSTDTQYF.

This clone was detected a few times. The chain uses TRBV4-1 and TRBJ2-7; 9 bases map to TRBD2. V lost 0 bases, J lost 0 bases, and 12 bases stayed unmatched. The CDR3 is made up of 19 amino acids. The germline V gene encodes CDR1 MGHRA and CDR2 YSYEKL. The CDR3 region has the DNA TGCGCCAGCAGCCAAGATGATAGCGGGTCAGCGGGGGGCTCCTACGAGCAGTACTTC. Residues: CASSQDDSGSAGGSYEQYF.

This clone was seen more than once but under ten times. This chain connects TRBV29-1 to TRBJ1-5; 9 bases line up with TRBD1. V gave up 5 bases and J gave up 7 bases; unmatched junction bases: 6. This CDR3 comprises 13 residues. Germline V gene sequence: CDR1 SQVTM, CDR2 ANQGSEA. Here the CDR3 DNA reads TGCAGCGTTCGGGACAGGGCGGAGCAGCCCCAGCATTTT. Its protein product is CSVRDRAEQPQHF.

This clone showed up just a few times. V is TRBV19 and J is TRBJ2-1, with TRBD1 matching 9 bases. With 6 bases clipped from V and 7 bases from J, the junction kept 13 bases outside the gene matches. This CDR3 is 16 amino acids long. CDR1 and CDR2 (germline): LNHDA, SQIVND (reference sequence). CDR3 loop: CASRMDRDRDRNEQFF. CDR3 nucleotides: TGTGCCAGTAGGATGGATCGGGACAGGGACCGGAATGAGCAGTTCTTC.

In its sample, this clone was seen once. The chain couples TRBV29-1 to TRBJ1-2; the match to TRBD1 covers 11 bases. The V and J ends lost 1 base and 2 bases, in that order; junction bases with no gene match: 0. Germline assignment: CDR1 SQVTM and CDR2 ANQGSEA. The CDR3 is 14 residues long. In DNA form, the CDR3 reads TGCAGCGTTGAAGGGGACAGGGGGAACTATGGCTACACCTTC. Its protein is CSVEGDRGNYGYTF. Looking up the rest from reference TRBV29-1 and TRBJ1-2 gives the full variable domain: SAVISQKPSRDICQRGTSLTIQCQVDSQVTMMFWYRQQPGQSLTLIATANQGSEATYESGFVIDKFPISRPNLTFSTLTVSNMSPEDSSIYLCSVEGDRGNYGYTFGSGTRLTVV.

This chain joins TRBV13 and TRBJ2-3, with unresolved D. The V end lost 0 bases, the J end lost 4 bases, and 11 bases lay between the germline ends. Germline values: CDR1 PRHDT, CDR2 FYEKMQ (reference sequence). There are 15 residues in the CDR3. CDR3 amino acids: CASSLGVVASDTQYF. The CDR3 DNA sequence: TGTGCCAGCAGCTTAGGCGTGGTAGCCTCAGATACGCAGTATTTT.

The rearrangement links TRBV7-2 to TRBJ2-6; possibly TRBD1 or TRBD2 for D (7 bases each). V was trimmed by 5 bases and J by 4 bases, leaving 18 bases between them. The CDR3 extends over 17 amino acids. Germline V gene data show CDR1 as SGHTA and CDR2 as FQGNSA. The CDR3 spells CASSPQGRVRGANVLTF. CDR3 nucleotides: TGTGCCAGCAGCCCACAGGGGAGGGTAAGAGGGGCCAACGTCCTGACTTTC. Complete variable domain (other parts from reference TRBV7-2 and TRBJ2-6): GAGVSQSPSNKVTEKGKDVELRCDPISGHTALYWYRQSLGQGLEFLIYFQGNSAPDKSGLPSDRFSAERTGGSVSTLTIQRTQQEDSAVYLCASSPQGRVRGANVLTFGAGSRLTVL.

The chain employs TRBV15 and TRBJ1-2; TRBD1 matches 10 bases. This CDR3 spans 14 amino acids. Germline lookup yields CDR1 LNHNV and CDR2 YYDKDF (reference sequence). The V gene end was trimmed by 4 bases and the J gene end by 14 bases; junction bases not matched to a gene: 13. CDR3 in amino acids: CATSITGTGAAGTF. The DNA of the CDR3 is TGTGCCACCAGCATAACCGGGACAGGGGCCGCCGGGACCTTC. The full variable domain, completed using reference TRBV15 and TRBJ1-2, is DAMVIQNPRYQVTQFGKPVTLSCSQTLNHNVMYWYQQKSSQAPKLLFHYYDKDFNNEADTPDNFQSRRPNTSFCFLDIRSPGLGDTAMYLCATSITGTGAAGTFGSGTRLTVV.

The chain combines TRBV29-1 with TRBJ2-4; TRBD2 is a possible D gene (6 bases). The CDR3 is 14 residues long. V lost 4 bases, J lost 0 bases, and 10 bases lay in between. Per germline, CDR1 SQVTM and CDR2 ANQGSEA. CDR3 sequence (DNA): TGCAGCGTTGGGTGGGGACTAGCCAAAAACATTCAGTACTTC. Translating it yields CSVGWGLAKNIQYF.

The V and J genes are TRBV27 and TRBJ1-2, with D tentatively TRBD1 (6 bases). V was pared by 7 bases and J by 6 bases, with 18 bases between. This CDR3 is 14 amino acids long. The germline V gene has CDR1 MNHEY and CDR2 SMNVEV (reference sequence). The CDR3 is CASKRHREYDGYTF. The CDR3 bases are TGTGCCAGCAAGCGTCACAGGGAGTATGATGGCTACACCTTC.

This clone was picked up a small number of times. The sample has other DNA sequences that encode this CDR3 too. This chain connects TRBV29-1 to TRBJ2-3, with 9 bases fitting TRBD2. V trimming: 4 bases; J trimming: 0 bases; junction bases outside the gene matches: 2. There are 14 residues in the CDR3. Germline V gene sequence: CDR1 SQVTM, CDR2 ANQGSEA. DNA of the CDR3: TGCAGCGTTGGGGCGGGAGGGAGCACAGATACGCAGTATTTT. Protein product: CSVGAGGSTDTQYF.

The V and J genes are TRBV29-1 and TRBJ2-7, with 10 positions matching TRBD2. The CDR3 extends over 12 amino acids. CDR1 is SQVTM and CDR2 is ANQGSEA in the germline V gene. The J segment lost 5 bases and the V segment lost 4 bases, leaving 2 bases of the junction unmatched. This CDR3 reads CSVASGSNEQYF. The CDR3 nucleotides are TGCAGCGTTGCTAGCGGGAGTAACGAGCAGTACTTC.